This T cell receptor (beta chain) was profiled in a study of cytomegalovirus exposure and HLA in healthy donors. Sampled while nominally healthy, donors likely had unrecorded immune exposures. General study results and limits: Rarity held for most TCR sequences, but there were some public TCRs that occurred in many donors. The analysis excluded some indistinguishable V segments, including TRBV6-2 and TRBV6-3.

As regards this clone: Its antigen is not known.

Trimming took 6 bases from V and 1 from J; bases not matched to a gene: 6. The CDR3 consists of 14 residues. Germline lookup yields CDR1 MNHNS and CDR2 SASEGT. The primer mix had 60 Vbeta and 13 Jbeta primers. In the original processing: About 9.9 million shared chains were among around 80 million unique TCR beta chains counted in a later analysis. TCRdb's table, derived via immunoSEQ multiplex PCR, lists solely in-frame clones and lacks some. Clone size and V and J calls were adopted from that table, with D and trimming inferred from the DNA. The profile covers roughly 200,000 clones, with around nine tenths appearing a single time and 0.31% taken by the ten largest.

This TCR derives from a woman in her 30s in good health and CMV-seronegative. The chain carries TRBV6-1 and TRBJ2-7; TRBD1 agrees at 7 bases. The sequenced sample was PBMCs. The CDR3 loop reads CASSRDSLSYEQYF. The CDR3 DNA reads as TGTGCCAGCAGCCGGGACAGTCTATCCTACGAGCAGTACTTC.